Shown below are 10 T cell receptor beta chains from a single sample sequenced in a study of blood T cell repertoires in COVID-19. Sequencing used immunoSEQ multiplex PCR; TCRdb keeps in-frame clones, though not all of them. The top ten hold roughly 2% of the sample, which has about 300,000 clones, about nine tenths seen once. The specimen was peripheral blood. These receptors were obtained from a man between 18 and 35 years old with active or convalescent COVID-19.

This clone was picked up one time. J is TRBJ2-7 and V is TRBV13; 10 nucleotides align to TRBD2. V lost 1 base and J lost 2; bases outside the gene matches: 2. Germline lookup yields CDR1 PRHDT and CDR2 FYEKMQ (reference sequence). The CDR3 is made up of 15 amino acids. DNA for the CDR3: TGTGCCAGCAGCTTAGCGCTAGCGGGGGCCTACGAGCAGTACTTC. It codes for CASSLALAGAYEQYF. The whole variable domain, remainder taken from reference TRBV13 and TRBJ2-7, is AAGVIQSPRHLIKEKRETATLKCYPIPRHDTVYWYQQGPGQDPQFLISFYEKMQSDKGSIPDRFSAQQFSDYHSELNMSSLELGDSALYFCASSLALAGAYEQYFGPGTRLTVT.

The genes are TRBV15 and TRBJ2-6; TRBD1 matches 10 bases. V trimming: 0 bases; J trimming: 2 bases; junction bases outside the gene matches: 4. CDR3 length: 18 amino acids. Germline CDR1 reads LNHNV; CDR2 reads YYDKDF (reference sequence). The CDR3 loop is CATSRDGTGAPGANVLTF. The DNA for the CDR3 is TGTGCCACCAGCAGAGATGGGACAGGGGCCCCTGGGGCCAACGTCCTGACTTTC.

The V and J genes are TRBV15 and TRBJ2-5, with D possibly matching TRBD2 (6 bases). V shed 11 bases and J shed 3 bases, with 16 bases lying between them. CDR1 is LNHNV and CDR2 is YYDKDF in the germline V gene (reference sequence). This CDR3 has 13 residues. The CDR3 here is CAAAGGLEETQYF. The CDR3 nucleotides read TGTGCCGCGGCCGGGGGACTGGAAGAGACCCAGTACTTC.

This clone was picked up one time. The rearrangement links TRBV4-1 to TRBJ2-7; 8 bases fit TRBD1. J was trimmed by 3 bases and V by 2 bases; bases with no gene match: 6. CDR1 MGHRA and CDR2 YSYEKL come from the germline V gene. This CDR3 contains 15 residues. Here the CDR3 DNA reads TGCGCCAGCAGCCAACCGGGACAGGCGCGCTACGAGCAGTACTTC. Translation: CASSQPGQARYEQYF.

The chain links TRBV4-1 to TRBJ1-3; the match to TRBD1 covers 9 bases. This CDR3 spans 17 amino acids. Germline CDR1 and CDR2: MGHRA and YSYEKL. The V and J ends lost 1 base and 3 bases, in that order; junction bases with no gene match: 7. In DNA, the CDR3 is TGCGCCAGCAGCCAAGGTCAACAGGGGGCATATGGAAACACCATATATTTT. It encodes CASSQGQQGAYGNTIYF.

The rearrangement joins TRBV19 to TRBJ1-6, with 7 bases identical to TRBD1. The CDR3 spans 13 residues. V dropped 8 bases and J dropped 7; count of bases not matched to a gene: 5. Germline assignment: CDR1 LNHDA and CDR2 SQIVND (reference sequence). CDR3 bases: TGTGCCAGTCGAACAGGGGCAAATTCACCCCTCCACTTT. Its protein product is CASRTGANSPLHF.

The chain recombines TRBV11-3 with TRBJ2-3, with D uncertain. Trimming shortened V by 0 bases and J by 0 bases, and 7 bases separated the two germline ends. The CDR3 spans 15 residues. Germline assignment: CDR1 SGHNT and CDR2 YENEEA. The CDR3 sequence: CASSLDRPSTDTQYF. CDR3 bases: TGTGCCAGCAGCTTAGATCGTCCTAGCACAGATACGCAGTATTTT.

The V call is TRBV11-2, the J call TRBJ1-1; D is perhaps TRBD1 (5 bases). Germline loops: CDR1 SGHAT, CDR2 FQNNGV. The V end was cut by 3 bases, the J end by 1 base, with 12 bases between. The CDR3 has 15 amino acids. The CDR3 here is CASSFLRQPNTEAFF. As DNA, the CDR3 is TGTGCCAGCAGCTTTTTAAGACAGCCGAACACTGAAGCTTTCTTT.

CDR3 in amino acids: CASSIGGKGTQYF. The CDR3 DNA reads TGTGCCAGTAGTATCGGGGGGAAAGGGACCCAGTACTTC. The chain uses TRBV19 and TRBJ2-5; 7 bases are shared with TRBD2. CDR1 and CDR2 from the germline V gene are LNHDA and SQIVND (reference sequence). Trimming at V came to 3 bases and at J to 7 bases, leaving 5 bases not matched to a gene. The CDR3 is made up of 13 amino acids.

V is TRBV5-1 and J is TRBJ2-1; TRBD2 matches 8 bases. Unmatched junction bases numbered 4, after V lost 2 bases and J lost 6 bases. Germline V lookup: CDR1 SGHRS, CDR2 YFSETQ. The CDR3 consists of 14 residues. CDR3 sequence (DNA): TGCGCCAGCAGCTTAAGGCGGGGGGCCAATGAGCAGTTCTTC. It specifies CASSLRRGANEQFF.